The entry that follows covers one T cell receptor (beta chain) sequence. Antigen specificity is unknown. This entry is derived from a study of blood T cells in healthy people across ages. Study-level information: Template-switching capture recovered about one barcoded beta molecule per two T cells.

Points from the study as a whole: Investigators treated diversity estimates from one million T cells as underestimates. Roughly linear declines in TCR beta diversity per million T cells occurred with age. TCR beta diversity correlated strongly with naive T cell percentage.

A second about 7 to 12 cycle PCR used barcoded and J-beta primers. Using its own MiXCR run on the 5' RACE reads, TCRdb lists one record per CDR3 protein. The sample has about 1.8 million distinct CDR3 sequences; 40% to 55% are singletons. Germline CDR1 and CDR2: DFQATT and SNEGSKA (reference sequence). The CDR3 contains 15 residues. Germline trimming cut 5 bases from V and 2 bases from J; bases unmatched to any gene: 6. The sequence derives from a woman between 40 and 55 years old in good health. This rearrangement joins TRBV20-1 to TRBJ1-4, with TRBD1 identical over 9 bases. Sequenced: blood. Here the CDR3 DNA reads TGCAGTGCTTGGGACAGGGAGAAGACTAATGAAAAACTGTTTTTT. Translated: CSAWDREKTNEKLFF.